Shown below are 21 T cell receptor beta chains from a single sample sequenced in a study of T cell repertoires in cytomegalovirus infection (dated by TCRdb to between 2017 and 2020). The treatment or condition label, as the study defines it: in vitro stimulation with specific CMV peptide epitopes to enrich CMV-specific T cells. The antigens for these receptors are not known. Sequenced on an Illumina HiSeq 1500. TCRdb trimmed the raw reads at Q25, called clones with MiXCR and kept productive beta chains. Every distinct CDR3 protein forms one entry, paired with its most common genes and DNA. Here the sample has some 480,000 distinct CDR3 sequences; roughly a third occur a single time. The top ten hold 17% of the sample. The input for sequencing was cultured PBMCs, taken from culture after CMV antigen stimulation. The receptors stem from a human donor in good health (CMV status not recorded). Some clones in this sample may be carry-over from other donors' samples.

In this sample, this clonotype turned up once. The chain recombines TRBV20-1 with TRBJ2-5; TRBD2 is a possible D gene (5 bases). Trimming shortened V by 0 bases and J by 1 base, and 12 bases separated the two germline ends. Germline assignment: CDR1 DFQATT and CDR2 SNEGSKA (reference sequence). The CDR3 contains 15 residues. The CDR3 spells CSARDPGMGQETQYF. CDR3 bases: TGCAGTGCTAGAGATCCGGGAATGGGCCAAGAGACCCAGTACTTC.

The rearrangement links TRBV6-6 to TRBJ2-2; possible D gene TRBD1, 6 bases. Per the germline V gene, CDR1 is MNHNY and CDR2 is SVGAGI (reference sequence). V lost 8 bases and J lost 4, with 14 bases in between. The CDR3 totals 14 residues. The CDR3 bases are TGTGCCAGCGGTAGGGACACATCCACCGGGGAGCTGTTTTTT. It codes for CASGRDTSTGELFF.

This chain links TRBV9 with TRBJ2-3; D may be TRBD1 or TRBD2 (5 bases each). The CDR3 is 14 amino acids. Germline V gives CDR1 SGDLS, CDR2 YYNGEE. The germline V and J ends were trimmed by 0 bases and 4 bases, with 9 bases remaining between them. The CDR3 spells CASSVAGTPDTQYF. The CDR3 DNA sequence: TGTGCCAGCAGCGTAGCAGGGACGCCAGATACGCAGTATTTT.

The chain recombines TRBV7-6 with TRBJ1-3; D not resolved. This CDR3 spans 15 amino acids. The germline gives CDR1 SGHVS, CDR2 FNYEAQ. Deletions cut 4 bases from V and 2 bases from J, with 12 bases between. The CDR3 DNA reads as TGTGCCAGCAGCTCCTCCGTCCAGCCTGGAAACACCATATATTTT. It codes for CASSSSVQPGNTIYF.

The V and J genes are TRBV28 and TRBJ1-3; 8 positions match TRBD1. The CDR3 sequence is 15 residues long. Germline V gene sequence: CDR1 MDHEN, CDR2 SYDVKM. The trim removed 8 bases at V and 4 bases at J, leaving 10 bases unmatched. Here the CDR3 DNA reads TGTGCCAGCTACAACAGGGGGAGTTCGGGAAACACCATATATTTT. Its translation is CASYNRGSSGNTIYF.

The V and J genes are TRBV4-1 and TRBJ2-1; 8 nucleotides agree with TRBD2. Losses at the gene ends were 0 bases for V and 8 bases for J; bases not matched to a gene: 12. Germline V gene data show CDR1 as MGHRA and CDR2 as YSYEKL. The CDR3 contains 17 residues. The CDR3 here is CASSQDPVGLAGYEQFF. As DNA, the CDR3 is TGCGCCAGCAGCCAAGATCCGGTCGGTCTAGCGGGTTATGAGCAGTTCTTC.

The chain is built from TRBV6-1 and TRBJ2-3; D ambiguous. V lost 1 base and J lost 6, with 11 bases in between. The CDR3 runs 14 residues. Germline V gene lookup returns CDR1 MNHNS and CDR2 SASEGT. The CDR3, as DNA: TGTGCCAGCAGTGAAGTCTGGGCCTCTGATACGCAGTATTTT. This gives the protein CASSEVWASDTQYF.

The chain joins TRBV3-1 to TRBJ2-7, with 8 bases that match TRBD2. Trimming took 4 bases from V and 2 from J; bases not matched to a gene: 10. CDR1 is LGHDT and CDR2 is YNNKEL in the germline V gene (reference sequence). There are 16 residues in the CDR3. The CDR3 loop is CASSPRTSGGAYEQYF. DNA for the CDR3: TGTGCCAGCAGCCCTCGCACTAGCGGAGGCGCCTACGAGCAGTACTTC.

The chain recombines TRBV12-3 or TRBV12-4 with TRBJ2-3; TRBD2 agrees at 10 bases. With V trimmed by 1 base and J by 6 bases, 7 bases remained unmatched. The CDR3 spans 16 residues. The CDR3 sequence is CASSLEAGGWSDTQYF. In DNA, the CDR3 is TGTGCCAGCAGTTTAGAAGCGGGAGGGTGGTCGGATACGCAGTATTTT.

The chain couples TRBV29-1 to TRBJ1-2; 9 bases fit TRBD1. This CDR3 comprises 16 residues. The germline CDR1 and CDR2 sequences are SQVTM and ANQGSEA. Trimming removed 3 bases from V and 3 bases from J; junction bases left unmatched: 11. CDR3 sequence (DNA): TGCAGCGTTGAGGGGACAGGGTCGTCAGTGGACTATGGCTACACCTTC. Amino acid sequence: CSVEGTGSSVDYGYTF.

This clonotype came up a few times. The V gene is TRBV28, the J gene TRBJ1-1, with D tentatively TRBD1 (5 bases). This CDR3 region has 19 residues. V was clipped by 1 base and J by 5 bases, with 26 bases between them. Germline CDR1 MDHEN, CDR2 SYDVKM. In nucleotides, the CDR3 is TGTGCCAGCAGTTTATCTCGGGGGTTCGTAGTCGTGTCCTCGACTGAAGCTTTCTTT. This gives the protein CASSLSRGFVVVSSTEAFF.

The genes are TRBV11-2 and TRBJ2-3; the match to TRBD1 covers 9 bases. The V and J ends lost 5 bases and 2 bases, in that order; junction bases with no gene match: 11. CDR3 size: 17 residues. CDR1 and CDR2 (germline): SGHAT, FQNNGV. In DNA, the CDR3 is TGTGCCAGCAGCAGGGACAGGGCGGCTCATGCCACAGATACGCAGTATTTT. This sequence encodes CASSRDRAAHATDTQYF.

This chain links TRBV2 with TRBJ2-1; 8 nucleotides agree with TRBD2. CDR3 size: 16 residues. The germline gives CDR1 SNHLY, CDR2 FYNNEI. V lost 2 bases, J lost 6 bases, and 9 bases stayed unmatched. CDR3 bases: TGTGCCAGCAGTGAAAGGCCAGCGGGAGTAGGCAATGAGCAGTTCTTC. Amino acids: CASSERPAGVGNEQFF.

This clonotype was observed a few times. This chain connects TRBV18 to TRBJ2-1; 9 bases match TRBD2. CDR1 and CDR2 from the germline V gene are KGHSH and LQKENI. The J segment lost 2 bases and the V segment lost 1 base, leaving 12 bases of the junction unmatched. CDR3 size: 19 residues. This chain's CDR3 is CASSPLSVAGGVTYNEQFF. The CDR3 nucleotides are TGTGCCAGCTCACCACTAAGTGTGGCGGGAGGGGTAACCTACAATGAGCAGTTCTTC.

In its sample, this clonotype was seen once. The J gene is TRBJ2-6, the V gene TRBV7-9; no reliable D call. Germline assignment: CDR1 SEHNR and CDR2 FQNEAQ (reference sequence). This CDR3 is built from 15 residues. The V gene lost 3 bases and the J gene lost 2 bases, with 8 bases spanning the gap. The CDR3 loop reads CASSFEATGANVLTF. The CDR3 DNA follows: TGTGCCAGCAGCTTTGAGGCTACTGGGGCCAACGTCCTGACTTTC.

This chain links TRBV4-1 with TRBJ2-7; D is possibly TRBD1 or TRBD2 (5 bases each). Germline V gives CDR1 MGHRA, CDR2 YSYEKL. V gave up 0 bases and J gave up 6 bases, with 12 bases separating them. The CDR3 contains 14 residues. CDR3 in amino acids: CASSQELRGVEQYF. In DNA form, the CDR3 reads TGCGCCAGCAGCCAAGAATTAAGGGGAGTCGAGCAGTACTTC.

The chain uses TRBV7-8 and TRBJ2-1, with 12 bases lining up with TRBD2. Trimming removed 1 base from V and 7 bases from J; junction bases left unmatched: 11. Germline CDR1 reads SGHVS; CDR2 reads FQNEAQ. This CDR3 has 18 amino acids. CDR3 nucleotide sequence: TGTGCCAGCAGCTTAGTGACTAGCGGGAGAGGCACGGCGAATGAGCAGTTCTTC. Encoded protein: CASSLVTSGRGTANEQFF.

This CDR3 reads CASSLVATGEQYV. For the CDR3, the DNA is TGTGCCAGCAGCTTAGTGGCCACCGGCGAGCAGTACGTC. This chain uses TRBV7-2 with TRBJ2-7; D uncertain. The CDR3 covers 13 residues. The germline V gene has CDR1 SGHTA and CDR2 FQGNSA. V lost 1 base and J lost 6, with 10 bases in between.

This clonotype was detected a few times. Here the CDR3 reads CASSEGLAGGEQFF. DNA for the CDR3: TGCGCCAGCAGCGAGGGACTAGCGGGAGGTGAGCAGTTCTTC. V gene TRBV5-1 combines with J gene TRBJ2-1; TRBD2 agrees at 15 bases. The germline CDR1 and CDR2 sequences are SGHRS and YFSETQ. V was clipped by 4 bases and J by 9 bases; unmatched bases: 2. This CDR3 spans 14 amino acids.

In nucleotides, the CDR3 is TGTGCCAGCAGCAAGCGAGGAGAAACCGGGGAGCTGTTTTTT. Protein sequence: CASSKRGETGELFF. The chain combines TRBV5-4 with TRBJ2-2; the D is unclear. Trimming removed 4 bases at V and 5 bases at J, with 12 bases between. Germline loops: CDR1 SGHNT, CDR2 YYREEE (reference sequence). The CDR3 contains 14 residues.

V gene TRBV4-3 combines with J gene TRBJ2-7, with D possibly TRBD2 on 6 matching bases. This CDR3 is 18 amino acids long. With 0 bases removed from V and 2 bases from J, the gap between germline ends came to 20 bases. Germline V gene data show CDR1 as LGHNA and CDR2 as YSLEER. CDR3 sequence: CASSQDLVTGELTYEQYF. Written as DNA, the CDR3 is TGCGCCAGCAGCCAAGATCTTGTGACGGGAGAACTTACCTACGAGCAGTACTTC.